Presented here are 7 T cell receptor beta chains from one specimen sequenced in a study of lymphopenia after photon versus proton radiotherapy. The repertoire was sequenced with immunoSEQ multiplex PCR; TCRdb's copy has only in-frame clones and lacks some. The data contain some 26,000 clones, roughly 80% of them singletons. The sequenced sample was peripheral blood, obtained from a patient treated with photon-based radiotherapy. These receptors were obtained from a woman in her 50s with pancreatic cancer.

The rearrangement uses TRBV4-1 and TRBJ2-7; TRBD1 agrees at 10 bases. V gave up 1 base and J gave up 5 bases; unmatched junction bases: 14. The CDR3 extends over 18 amino acids. Germline loops: CDR1 MGHRA, CDR2 YSYEKL. The chain's CDR3 is CASSQVIFGRDRGDEQYF. The CDR3 bases are TGCGCCAGCAGCCAAGTGATATTCGGTAGGGACAGGGGTGACGAGCAGTACTTC.

The chain couples TRBV19 to TRBJ2-5, with D possibly TRBD1 on 6 matching bases. This CDR3 has 14 residues. The V gene's germline CDR1 is LNHDA and CDR2 SQIVND (reference sequence). Trimming pared 6 bases from V and 4 bases from J, leaving 15 bases between. The CDR3 reads CASRKTGSTETQYF. CDR3 nucleotides: TGTGCCAGTAGAAAAACAGGGTCAACAGAGACCCAGTACTTC.

The chain combines TRBV5-1 with TRBJ2-1; 9 bases line up with TRBD1. The CDR3 sequence is 13 residues long. V lost 4 bases, J lost 6 bases, and 2 bases stayed unmatched. In germline, CDR1 is SGHRS, CDR2 YFSETQ. The CDR3 nucleotides are TGCGCCAGCAGCCGGGACAGGGTCAATGAGCAGTTCTTC. This gives the protein CASSRDRVNEQFF.

This sequence joins TRBV5-1 and TRBJ2-7; 12 positions match TRBD1. The CDR3 runs 17 residues. Germline assignment: CDR1 SGHRS and CDR2 YFSETQ. After removal of 4 bases from V and 6 bases from J, the junction contained 14 bases not matched to a gene. CDR3 sequence: CASSHGPGQGAVREQYF. The CDR3 DNA reads TGCGCCAGCAGCCATGGGCCGGGACAGGGGGCGGTTCGCGAGCAGTACTTC.

The chain uses TRBV7-2 and TRBJ1-4; 8 nucleotides align to TRBD1. Looked up from germline, CDR1 is SGHTA and CDR2 is FQGNSA. This CDR3 comprises 11 residues. The V gene end was trimmed by 4 bases and the J gene end by 14 bases; junction bases not matched to a gene: 3. CDR3 residues: CASSSRQGLFF. Written as DNA, the CDR3 is TGTGCCAGCAGCTCGAGACAGGGGCTGTTTTTT.

The V and J genes are TRBV15 and TRBJ2-1, with D uncertain. The CDR3 extends over 13 amino acids. The germline V gene has CDR1 LNHNV and CDR2 YYDKDF (reference sequence). V was cut by 0 bases and J by 6 bases, with 6 bases left in between. CDR3 sequence: CATSRDRANEQFF. In DNA, the CDR3 is TGTGCCACCAGCAGAGATAGAGCCAATGAGCAGTTCTTC.

This clone was seen once. The chain couples TRBV6-5 to TRBJ2-1; TRBD2 agrees at 9 bases. CDR3 length: 14 residues. V shed 5 bases and J 3 bases; nucleotides not matched to a gene: 2. Germline loops: CDR1 MNHEY, CDR2 SVGAGI. The CDR3 DNA reads TGTGCCAGCAGTATAGCGGGAGACTACAATGAGCAGTTCTTC. As protein: CASSIAGDYNEQFF.